Here is one T cell receptor (beta chain) with its context. Its antigen is still unknown. It has no much larger one-base neighbor in the sample; base qualities were not kept. This sample stems from a study of post-analysis software for immune sequencing data (dated by TCRdb to the mid-2010s). With regard to the full study: Relapsing-remitting, secondary progressive and progressive-relapsing multiple sclerosis were recorded as disease courses, and subtype annotation was lacking for some patients. Patient repertoires were compared against 11 previously published healthy control repertoires from donors aged about 6 to 25 years. A subset of samples was prepared in parallel using single-end sample barcoding, then pooled and co-amplified after Illumina adapter ligation. Results the study describes overall, beyond this receptor: Patients showed significantly higher frequencies than controls for about 5 TRBV segments, among them TRBV5-6, TRBV5-1 and TRBV20-1. The control group was slightly older than the multiple sclerosis patient group. When samples were clustered directly using the F measure, samples prepared in the same batch co-clustered strongly, which prompted a batch-effect correction. Normalized Chao1 diversity was significantly lower in multiple sclerosis patients than controls, suggesting substantial peripheral T-cell clonal expansion.

TCR beta repertoires were profiled from peripheral blood of some 13 young patients with multiple sclerosis to demonstrate the VDJtools post-analysis software. The multiple sclerosis patients were children and adolescents ranging in age from 6 to 15 years. The CDR3 runs 13 residues from the cysteine to the phenylalanine. Just CDR3 DNA is preserved here, 39 bases in frame from base 1. V ends up 5 bases short and J 11 bases short, with an unmatched junction base count of 9. The germline V gene supplies CDR1 SGHTA and CDR2 FQGNSA. The method behind the library was PCR. Instrument on record: Illumina HiSeq 2500. Unique molecular identifiers were incorporated into TCR beta cDNA libraries to reduce PCR and sequencing biases. Roughly 0.5 million cDNA molecules were obtained per 1 to 10 million input T cells, so each molecule approximated one T cell. The same protocol used for the earlier healthy control dataset was applied to prepare and sequence the patient libraries. Within a given batch, samples were prepared together, multiplexed and sequenced on the same HiSeq lane. Turning to the authors' computational methods: Raw barcoded reads were processed with MIGEC, and single-read molecular identifier groups were discarded before consensus assembly and CDR3 extraction. VDJtools was used for post-analysis of the clonotype tables, with diversity normalized by down-sampling every dataset to the smallest sample size. Repertoire overlap clustering matched CDR3 amino acid but not nucleotide sequences to correct batch-related cross-sample contamination. Using fastp at Q25 and MiXCR, TCRdb reprocessed the public reads and kept productive beta chains. Under each unique CDR3 protein, matching rows form one entry showing the most common genes and DNA. It is TCRdb's table, rather than the study itself, that gives the V and J calls and clone size. In all, the sample holds about 540,000 distinct CDR3 sequences, and 34% of those were seen once. The ten largest clones capture about 6% of the sample.

The sequencing sample was made of blood. The V and J segments used are TRBV7-2 and TRBJ1-2; 9 nucleotides in the junction match TRBD1. This clonotype originated in a girl aged 2-17 years with multiple sclerosis. The CDR3 sequence is CASSLGTGLTYTF. The bases read TGTGCCAGCAGCCTTGGGACAGGGCTTACGTACACCTTC. Outside the CDR3, residues come from the reference TRBV7-2 and TRBJ1-2 proteins, so the full variable domain is: GAGVSQSPSNKVTEKGKDVELRCDPISGHTALYWYRQSLGQGLEFLIYFQGNSAPDKSGLPSDRFSAERTGGSVSTLTIQRTQQEDSAVYLCASSLGTGLTYTFGSGTRLTVV.